This paragraph covers one T cell receptor beta chain sequence. No antigen is known for it. The data derive from a study of cytomegalovirus exposure and HLA in healthy donors. Study results and limitations: For TCR beta chains, V- and J-gene trimming was later linked to a missense DCLRE1C variant.

Use of 60 Vbeta and 13 Jbeta primers characterized the PCR. Produced via immunoSEQ multiplex PCR; TCRdb's table is partial and in-frame only. In the table there are about 180,000 clones, over 70% of which are singletons. This CDR3 spans 14 amino acids. Trimming removed 10 bases at V and 2 bases at J, with 16 bases between. CDR1 and CDR2 from the germline V gene are SNHLY and FYNNEI. The clonotype originates from a male donor in good health and CMV-seronegative. Source material: PBMCs. The chain couples TRBV2 to TRBJ2-3, with D perhaps TRBD2 (6 bases). CDR3 amino acids: CATSSDYPTDTQYF. The CDR3 coding sequence is TGTGCCACTTCTAGCGACTATCCCACAGATACGCAGTATTTT.